The rows below give T cell receptor beta chains drawn from one sample of a study of shared clonotypes between healthy human individuals. Assay used: immunoSEQ multiplex PCR; TCRdb lists only in-frame clones, some missing. Of about 2.2 million clones in the sample, under 95% were seen once. Input material: naive CD8+ T cells from PBMCs. These receptors all stem from a young man in good health. Some clones in this sample may be carry-over from other donors' samples. Each CDR3 is given with its conserved first and last residue. A D gene is named only where the DNA matches it firmly. Clone sizes are given selectively: once, few, many, or a class where the clone is expanded.

DNA: TGTGCCAGCAGCTTAAGGCTAGATGTCGCGGACGAGCAGTACTTC
CDR3: CASSLRLDVADEQYF
V: TRBV7-2
size: .
J: TRBJ2-7
D: .

DNA: TGCGCCAGCAGCCCAGGGACAGACACCGTGGCGGCCTACGAGCAGTACTTC
CDR3: CASSPGTDTVAAYEQYF
V: TRBV4-3
size: .
J: TRBJ2-7
D: TRBD1

DNA: TGTGCCAGCAGCCAAGCCAGGACAGGGGGAACTAATGAAAAACTGTTTTTT
CDR3: CASSQARTGGTNEKLFF
V: TRBV4-2
size: .
J: TRBJ1-4
D: TRBD1

DNA: TGTGCCAGTACCCCCCCGGGGGGCTACGAGCAGTACTTC
CDR3: CASTPPGGYEQYF
V: TRBV19
size: .
J: TRBJ2-7
D: TRBD2

DNA: TGTGCCAGCAGTGAAGTGGTGGACTTGGTACGGCAGTACTTC
CDR3: CASSEVVDLVRQYF
V: TRBV6-1
size: .
J: TRBJ2-7
D: .

DNA: TGTGCCAGCAGCGGGGGGAATAGCAATCAGCCCCAGCATTTT
CDR3: CASSGGNSNQPQHF
V: TRBV7-2
size: .
J: TRBJ1-5
D: .

DNA: TGTGCCAGCAGCCCTACAGCGGGAGGGTCCTACAATGAGCAGTTCTTC
CDR3: CASSPTAGGSYNEQFF
V: TRBV7-9
size: .
J: TRBJ2-1
D: TRBD2

DNA: TGTGCCAGCAGCGCGGGACAGGGGGCGAGGGAGACCCAGTACTTC
CDR3: CASSAGQGARETQYF
V: TRBV9
size: .
J: TRBJ2-5
D: TRBD1

DNA: TGTGCCAGCAGTTTAGCCGGGGGCCCAGAGACCCAGTACTTC
CDR3: CASSLAGGPETQYF
V: TRBV28
size: .
J: TRBJ2-5
D: .

DNA: TGTGCCAGCAGCCCAGGGGACACCCCCTACGAGCAGTACTTC
CDR3: CASSPGDTPYEQYF
V: TRBV9
size: .
J: TRBJ2-7
D: .

DNA: TGTGCCAGCCGACCTGAGGGCAGGGTCGGCAATCAGCCCCAGCATTTT
CDR3: CASRPEGRVGNQPQHF
V: TRBV19
size: .
J: TRBJ1-5
D: .

DNA: TGTGCCAGCAGCTTTGGTGGCGGGGAGCTGTTTTTT
CDR3: CASSFGGGELFF
V: TRBV11-3
size: once
J: TRBJ2-2
D: .

DNA: TGTGCCAGCAGTGAATTATCCGAGACGTACGAGCAGTACTTC
CDR3: CASSELSETYEQYF
V: TRBV25-1
size: .
J: TRBJ2-7
D: .

DNA: TGTGCCAGCAGTTTGTCCGAGACGGATACCTACGAGCAGTACTTC
CDR3: CASSLSETDTYEQYF
V: TRBV27
size: .
J: TRBJ2-7
D: .

DNA: TGCGCCAGCAGTATGACAGGGCGTCAAGAGACCCAGTACTTC
CDR3: CASSMTGRQETQYF
V: TRBV5-1
size: .
J: TRBJ2-5
D: TRBD1

DNA: TGTGCCACCAGCAGAGATCGTCGGGGGCTCCAAGAGACCCAGTACTTC
CDR3: CATSRDRRGLQETQYF
V: TRBV15
size: .
J: TRBJ2-5
D: .

DNA: TGTGCCAGCAGCAAAGTTTACCCAGGGCCGAGGGAGACCCAGTACTTC
CDR3: CASSKVYPGPRETQYF
V: TRBV21-1
size: .
J: TRBJ2-5
D: .

DNA: TGTGCCAGCAGTGAAGGACTAGCGGGCGCCTACGAGCAGTACTTC
CDR3: CASSEGLAGAYEQYF
V: TRBV25-1
size: .
J: TRBJ2-7
D: TRBD2

DNA: TGTGCCAGCAGTTTACTGCAGGGGGCGTCTGAAAAACTGTTTTTT
CDR3: CASSLLQGASEKLFF
V: TRBV28
size: once
J: TRBJ1-4
D: TRBD1

DNA: TGTGCCAGTACCCGGGCCGTTAGAAATGAAAAACTGTTTTTT
CDR3: CASTRAVRNEKLFF
V: TRBV19
size: .
J: TRBJ1-4
D: .

DNA: TGTGCCAGCAGCTTAGCACGGACTAGCGGGAGTCATGAGCAGTTCTTC
CDR3: CASSLARTSGSHEQFF
V: TRBV7-2
size: .
J: TRBJ2-1
D: TRBD2

DNA: TGTGCCAGCAGTTCGGGGGACGGATACTATGGCTACACCTTC
CDR3: CASSSGDGYYGYTF
V: TRBV27
size: .
J: TRBJ1-2
D: .

DNA: TGTGCCAGCAGCTTAAAGGGACCGGATAATGAAAAACTGTTTTTT
CDR3: CASSLKGPDNEKLFF
V: TRBV7-3
size: once
J: TRBJ1-4
D: .

DNA: TGCGCCAGCATGGGTTGGGATGGCTACACCTTC
CDR3: CASMGWDGYTF
V: TRBV5-1
size: .
J: TRBJ1-2
D: .

DNA: TGTGCCAGCAGTGTTTTTAGCGGGAGGACGACCGGGGAGCTGTTTTTT
CDR3: CASSVFSGRTTGELFF
V: TRBV27
size: .
J: TRBJ2-2
D: TRBD2

DNA: TGTGCCAGCTCACCCGACTGGGCATCCTACGAGCAGTACTTC
CDR3: CASSPDWASYEQYF
V: TRBV18
size: .
J: TRBJ2-7
D: .

DNA: TGTGCCAGCAGTAACCCCGGAGCGCCCTGGCACGAGCAGTACTTC
CDR3: CASSNPGAPWHEQYF
V: TRBV27
size: .
J: TRBJ2-7
D: .

DNA: TGTGCCAGCAGCACCGGCGGATGGGGTCAGCCCCAGCATTTT
CDR3: CASSTGGWGQPQHF
V: TRBV9
size: .
J: TRBJ1-5
D: .

DNA: TGTGCCAGCAGTATACTAGCGGGAGGGGGCAATGAGCAGTTCTTC
CDR3: CASSILAGGGNEQFF
V: TRBV27
size: .
J: TRBJ2-1
D: TRBD2

DNA: TGTGCCAGCAGCCCGCACCCCGGGGAGCTGTTTTTT
CDR3: CASSPHPGELFF
V: TRBV9
size: few
J: TRBJ2-2
D: .

DNA: TGTGCCAGCAGCGTTGGGACAGGGAACACTGAAGCTTTCTTT
CDR3: CASSVGTGNTEAFF
V: TRBV9
size: few
J: TRBJ1-1
D: TRBD1

DNA: TGCGCCAGCAGCCAAGGATCTAGCGGGACTGAGCAGTTCTTC
CDR3: CASSQGSSGTEQFF
V: TRBV4-3
size: .
J: TRBJ2-1
D: TRBD2

DNA: TGTGCCAGCAGCGTAGGGGGGACTAAAGAGACCCAGTACTTC
CDR3: CASSVGGTKETQYF
V: TRBV9
size: .
J: TRBJ2-5
D: TRBD2

DNA: TGTGCCAGCAGTTACGGACAGGGAGTTTTCTACGAGCAGTACTTC
CDR3: CASSYGQGVFYEQYF
V: TRBV6-5
size: .
J: TRBJ2-7
D: TRBD1

DNA: TGTGCCAGCAGTTATGGGGGAGGGGGCTACGAGCAGTACTTC
CDR3: CASSYGGGGYEQYF
V: TRBV6-5
size: .
J: TRBJ2-7
D: .

DNA: TGTGCCAGCAAAGAGCGGACCCCCGCCTACGAGCAGTACTTC
CDR3: CASKERTPAYEQYF
V: TRBV27
size: once
J: TRBJ2-7
D: .

DNA: TGTGCCAGTAGTACCCTTCGGGGCCGGGGGAGTAACACCGGGGAGCTGTTTTTT
CDR3: CASSTLRGRGSNTGELFF
V: TRBV19
size: .
J: TRBJ2-2
D: .

DNA: TGTGCCAGCAGCACCACTAGCACCCTAGCCAAAAACATTCAGTACTTC
CDR3: CASSTTSTLAKNIQYF
V: TRBV6-6
size: .
J: TRBJ2-4
D: .

DNA: TGTGCCAGCAGCCGGGGTTGGGCTGAAGCTTTCTTT
CDR3: CASSRGWAEAFF
V: TRBV14
size: .
J: TRBJ1-1
D: .

DNA: TGTGCCAGCAGTTTCCTAAACAATCAGCCCCAGCATTTT
CDR3: CASSFLNNQPQHF
V: TRBV28
size: .
J: TRBJ1-5
D: .